A selection of T cell receptor beta chains follows, all from one sample in a study of technical replicates of blood from a few donors. TCRdb's copy holds only in-frame clones and misses some; the assay was immunoSEQ multiplex PCR. The sample records 80,000 or so clones, around 94% being singletons. The sequenced material came from T cells isolated from PBMCs. The receptors originated from a human donor in good health. Both conserved end residues are part of each CDR3. The order of the fields is J gene, clone size, CDR3 length, V gene, D gene, CDR3 protein, CDR3 DNA. The D gene is left open where the match is weak. Expanded clones are given a class, and other clones once, few, many or no size at all.

>TRBJ2-5|once|10|TRBV29-1|-
CSVAFETQYF
TGCAGCGTGGCCTTCGAGACCCAGTACTTC
>TRBJ2-1|-|13|TRBV7-9|-
CASSLGERNEQFF
TGTGCCAGCAGCTTAGGGGAGCGCAATGAGCAGTTCTTC
>TRBJ2-3|-|16|TRBV6-6|-
CASKGVTSLFTDTQYF
TGTGCCAGCAAGGGAGTGACCTCCTTATTCACAGATACGCAGTATTTT
>TRBJ2-2|once|15|TRBV6-6|TRBD1
CASSWDTDRAGELFF
TGTGCCAGCAGTTGGGACACGGACAGGGCCGGGGAGCTGTTTTTT
>TRBJ2-7|-|17|TRBV28|-
CASSLSVVEPKSYEQYF
TGTGCCAGCAGTTTAAGCGTAGTGGAACCGAAATCCTACGAGCAGTACTTC
>TRBJ2-7|-|14|TRBV7-9|TRBD2
CASKSGSSSYEQYF
TGTGCCAGCAAGAGCGGGAGTAGTTCCTACGAGCAGTACTTC
>TRBJ1-2|-|12|TRBV2|TRBD1
CASDAGQEGYTF
TGTGCCAGCGACGCTGGACAGGAGGGCTACACCTTC
>TRBJ1-2|-|14|TRBV27|TRBD1
CASSKQTGAYGYTF
TGTGCCAGCAGCAAACAGACAGGGGCCTATGGCTACACCTTC
>TRBJ2-1|once|16|TRBV5-6|-
CASRDTLVGTYNEQFF
TGTGCCAGCAGAGATACGCTAGTAGGGACATACAATGAGCAGTTCTTC
>TRBJ2-1|-|11|TRBV20-1|-
CSASNFNEQFF
TGCAGTGCTAGTAATTTTAATGAGCAGTTCTTC
>TRBJ1-2|-|16|TRBV6-5|TRBD1
CASSSLPGQGDYGYTF
TGTGCCAGCAGTTCTCTCCCGGGACAGGGGGACTATGGCTACACCTTC
>TRBJ1-5|-|14|TRBV15|-
CATSEGLYDQPQHF
TGTGCCACCAGCGAGGGACTTTATGATCAGCCCCAGCATTTT
>TRBJ1-1|-|15|TRBV6-5|-
CASSGQQGDNTEAFF
TGTGCCAGCAGTGGCCAACAGGGAGATAACACTGAAGCTTTCTTT
>TRBJ2-2|once|15|TRBV25-1|-
CASGAWGMNTGELFF
TGTGCCAGCGGAGCGTGGGGCATGAACACCGGGGAGCTGTTTTTT
>TRBJ2-1|-|14|TRBV7-9|TRBD2
CASSLVGRAGEQFF
TGTGCCAGCAGCTTGGTCGGGAGGGCAGGTGAGCAGTTCTTC
>TRBJ2-1|once|15|TRBV5-6|TRBD2
CASSLLAGVNNEQFF
TGTGCCAGCAGCTTACTAGCGGGAGTTAACAATGAGCAGTTCTTC
>TRBJ2-3|-|19|TRBV4-3|-
CASSQDQVFGETDTDTQYF
TGCGCCAGCAGCCAAGATCAGGTTTTCGGGGAGACCGACACAGATACGCAGTATTTT
>TRBJ2-2|-|13|TRBV7-2|-
CASSLDRIGELFF
TGTGCCAGCAGCCTCGACAGGATCGGGGAGCTGTTTTTT
>TRBJ2-3|-|13|TRBV27|-
CASSFHRSDTQYF
TGTGCCAGCAGTTTCCACAGGTCCGATACGCAGTATTTT
>TRBJ2-2|-|17|TRBV29-1|TRBD2
CSVERLAGGPNTGELFF
TGCAGCGTTGAGCGACTAGCGGGAGGGCCGAACACCGGGGAGCTGTTTTTT
>TRBJ1-1|-|12|TRBV11-2|-
CASSFDRSEAFF
TGTGCCAGCAGCTTCGACAGGTCCGAAGCTTTCTTT
>TRBJ1-4|-|16|TRBV13|-
CASSLWSGSVSEKLFF
TGTGCCAGCAGCTTATGGTCGGGGAGTGTGAGCGAAAAACTGTTTTTT
>TRBJ1-2|-|13|TRBV19|-
CASYDPLSYGYTF
TGTGCCAGCTACGATCCACTATCCTATGGCTACACCTTC
>TRBJ2-1|-|15|TRBV27|-
CASSLTGVTYNEQFF
TGTGCCAGCAGTTTGACGGGAGTAACCTACAATGAGCAGTTCTTC
>TRBJ2-1|-|16|TRBV5-4|-
CASSLAGLPNYNEQFF
TGTGCCAGCAGCTTGGCCGGACTTCCTAACTACAATGAGCAGTTCTTC
>TRBJ2-1|-|14|TRBV5-1|TRBD2
CASSHPLADHEQFF
TGCGCCAGCAGCCACCCCCTAGCGGACCATGAGCAGTTCTTC
>TRBJ1-3|-|15|TRBV19|-
CASSIDGSSGNTIYF
TGTGCCAGTAGTATTGATGGCAGCTCTGGAAACACCATATATTTT
>TRBJ2-1|once|14|TRBV6-5|TRBD2
CASSTSGSTYEQFF
TGTGCCAGCAGTACTAGCGGGAGTACATATGAGCAGTTCTTC
>TRBJ1-5|-|13|TRBV19|TRBD1
CASSMGTEQPQHF
TGTGCCAGTAGTATGGGGACAGAACAGCCCCAGCATTTT
>TRBJ2-1|-|15|TRBV7-6|-
CASSLETGNYNEQFF
TGTGCCAGCAGCTTAGAAACCGGGAATTACAATGAGCAGTTCTTC
>TRBJ1-3|-|18|TRBV7-3|-
CASSPKPRKVSSGNTIYF
TGTGCCAGCAGCCCCAAGCCTCGAAAAGTCTCGTCTGGAAACACCATATATTTT
>TRBJ1-2|-|16|TRBV27|-
CASSSHPTGIGYGYTF
TGTGCCAGCAGTTCGCACCCCACAGGGATCGGCTATGGCTACACCTTC
>TRBJ2-3|-|16|TRBV13|TRBD2
CASSLIPQREGGTQYF
TGTGCCAGCAGCTTAATACCGCAGCGGGAGGGGGGTACGCAGTATTTT
>TRBJ1-1|-|13|TRBV6-5|-
CASRDTPATEAFF
TGTGCCAGCAGAGACACCCCGGCCACTGAAGCTTTCTTT
>TRBJ2-7|-|15|TRBV11-2|-
CASSLESVYSYEQYF
TGTGCCAGCAGCTTAGAATCGGTCTATTCCTACGAGCAGTACTTC
>TRBJ2-1|-|16|TRBV25-1|TRBD2
CASSEAGTSGKNEQFF
TGTGCCAGCAGTGAAGCGGGGACTAGCGGGAAGAATGAGCAGTTCTTC
>TRBJ2-7|-|13|TRBV29-1|TRBD2
CSVAASGSYEQYF
TGCAGCGTTGCGGCTAGCGGGAGCTACGAGCAGTACTTC
>TRBJ2-3|-|16|TRBV10-3|TRBD2
CAISLATSGSTDTQYF
TGTGCCATCAGTCTAGCGACTAGCGGAAGCACAGATACGCAGTATTTT
>TRBJ1-5|-|14|TRBV27|TRBD1
CASSLTGVAQPQHF
TGTGCCAGCAGTTTGACAGGGGTGGCTCAGCCCCAGCATTTT
>TRBJ2-1|-|13|TRBV10-3|TRBD2
CATQLAAYNEQFF
TGTGCCACCCAGCTAGCGGCCTACAATGAGCAGTTCTTC
>TRBJ1-2|once|15|TRBV27|-
CASSLSERVVGGYTF
TGTGCCAGCAGTTTATCGGAGAGGGTGGTAGGGGGCTACACCTTC
>TRBJ2-7|-|15|TRBV5-6|TRBD1
CASSSGTAYSYEQYF
TGTGCCAGCAGCTCCGGGACAGCTTACTCCTACGAGCAGTACTTC
>TRBJ2-5|-|15|TRBV5-6|TRBD2
CASSLILAASETQYF
TGTGCCAGCAGCTTGATACTAGCGGCTTCAGAGACCCAGTACTTC
>TRBJ1-1|-|15|TRBV6-5|-
CASRPRANVNTEAFF
TGTGCCAGCAGGCCCCGAGCAAATGTGAACACTGAAGCTTTCTTT
>TRBJ2-1|-|14|TRBV9|TRBD2
CASSPSGSDNEQFF
TGTGCCAGCTCCCCCAGCGGGAGCGACAATGAGCAGTTCTTC
>TRBJ1-5|-|19|TRBV4-1|-
CASSQGASGSSYSNQPQHF
TGCGCCAGCAGCCAGGGGGCGTCGGGATCCTCATATAGCAATCAGCCCCAGCATTTT
>TRBJ1-4|once|16|TRBV13|-
CASSLGSGLTNEKLFF
TGTGCCAGCAGCTTAGGCAGTGGGCTCACTAATGAAAAACTGTTTTTT
>TRBJ2-4|once|12|TRBV28|-
CASRPGGHIQYF
TGTGCCAGCAGGCCCGGGGGGCACATTCAGTACTTC
>TRBJ1-4|-|13|TRBV30|-
CAWSGAGVEKLFF
TGTGCCTGGAGTGGGGCAGGGGTTGAAAAACTGTTTTTT
>TRBJ1-1|few|12|TRBV4-2|-
CASSPTGTEAFF
TGTGCCAGCAGCCCGACAGGAACTGAAGCTTTCTTT